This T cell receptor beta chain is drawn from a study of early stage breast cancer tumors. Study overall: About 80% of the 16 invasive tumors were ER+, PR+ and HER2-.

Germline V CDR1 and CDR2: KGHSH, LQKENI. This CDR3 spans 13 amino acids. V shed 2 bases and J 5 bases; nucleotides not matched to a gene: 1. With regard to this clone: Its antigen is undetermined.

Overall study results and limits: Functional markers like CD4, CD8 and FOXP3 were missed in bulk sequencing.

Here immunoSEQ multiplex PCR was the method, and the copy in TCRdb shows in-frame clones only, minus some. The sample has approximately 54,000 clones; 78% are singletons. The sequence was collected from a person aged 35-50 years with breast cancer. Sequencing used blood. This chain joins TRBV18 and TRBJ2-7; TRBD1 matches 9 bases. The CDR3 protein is CASSPRTGDEQYF. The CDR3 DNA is TGTGCCAGCTCACCAAGGACAGGGGACGAGCAGTACTTC.